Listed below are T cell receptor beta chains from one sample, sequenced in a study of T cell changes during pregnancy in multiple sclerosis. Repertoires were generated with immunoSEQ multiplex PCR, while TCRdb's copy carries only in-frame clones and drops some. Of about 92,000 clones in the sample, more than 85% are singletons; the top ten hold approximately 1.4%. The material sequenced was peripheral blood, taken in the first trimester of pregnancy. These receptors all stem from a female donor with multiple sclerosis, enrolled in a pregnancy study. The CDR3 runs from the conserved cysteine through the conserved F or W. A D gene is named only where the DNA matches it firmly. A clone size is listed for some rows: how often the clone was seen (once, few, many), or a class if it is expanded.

cdr3_aa: CASSEERGRPTDTQYF
cdr3_nt: TGTGCCAGCAGTGAAGAGCGCGGGAGGCCCACAGATACGCAGTATTTT
v_call: TRBV6-1
clone_size: NA
j_call: TRBJ2-3
d_call: TRBD2

cdr3_aa: CASSLGRMGAAEAFF
cdr3_nt: TGTGCCAGCAGCTTAGGCCGCATGGGGGCGGCTGAAGCTTTCTTT
v_call: TRBV13
clone_size: NA
j_call: TRBJ1-1
d_call: NA

cdr3_aa: CASSFGQSEAFF
cdr3_nt: TGTGCCAGCAGTTTTGGACAGTCTGAAGCTTTCTTT
v_call: TRBV28
clone_size: NA
j_call: TRBJ1-1
d_call: NA

cdr3_aa: CASSIGGASYEQYF
cdr3_nt: TGTGCCAGTAGTATTGGGGGCGCCAGCTACGAGCAGTACTTC
v_call: TRBV19
clone_size: NA
j_call: TRBJ2-7
d_call: NA

cdr3_aa: CASSLASGTQYF
cdr3_nt: TGTGCCAGCAGCTTAGCTTCGGGGACCCAGTACTTC
v_call: TRBV7-2
clone_size: NA
j_call: TRBJ2-5
d_call: NA

cdr3_aa: CASSLPGYEQYF
cdr3_nt: TGTGCCAGCTCACTCCCGGGGTACGAGCAGTACTTC
v_call: TRBV18
clone_size: NA
j_call: TRBJ2-7
d_call: NA

cdr3_aa: CASSEISGLSNTEAFF
cdr3_nt: TGCGCCAGCAGTGAGATTTCAGGGCTGTCGAACACTGAAGCTTTCTTT
v_call: TRBV10-2
clone_size: NA
j_call: TRBJ1-1
d_call: NA

cdr3_aa: CASSPIAGAGYNEQFF
cdr3_nt: TGTGCCAGCAGTCCAATAGCGGGAGCGGGCTACAATGAGCAGTTCTTC
v_call: TRBV2
clone_size: once
j_call: TRBJ2-1
d_call: TRBD2

cdr3_aa: CASSLGTGRYEKLFF
cdr3_nt: TGTGCCAGCAGCTTAGGGACAGGGCGGTACGAAAAACTGTTTTTT
v_call: TRBV13
clone_size: NA
j_call: TRBJ1-4
d_call: TRBD1

cdr3_aa: CASSDRQGVANTEAFF
cdr3_nt: TGCGCCAGCAGTGATCGACAGGGGGTGGCGAACACTGAAGCTTTCTTT
v_call: TRBV10-2
clone_size: NA
j_call: TRBJ1-1
d_call: TRBD1

cdr3_aa: CASSERLQGGTEAFF
cdr3_nt: TGTGCCAGCAGTGAGCGTCTACAGGGGGGGACTGAAGCTTTCTTT
v_call: TRBV25-1
clone_size: once
j_call: TRBJ1-1
d_call: TRBD1

cdr3_aa: CASSVGNRGSSGANVLTF
cdr3_nt: TGTGCCAGCAGTGTAGGTAACAGGGGTAGCTCTGGGGCCAACGTCCTGACTTTC
v_call: TRBV6-4
clone_size: NA
j_call: TRBJ2-6
d_call: TRBD1

cdr3_aa: CASSSGGADTQYF
cdr3_nt: TGTGCCAGCAGTTCAGGGGGTGCAGATACGCAGTATTTT
v_call: TRBV6-5
clone_size: NA
j_call: TRBJ2-3
d_call: TRBD1

cdr3_aa: CASSSLGQGASSGANVLTF
cdr3_nt: TGTGCCAGCAGTTCCCTAGGTCAGGGGGCGAGCTCTGGGGCCAACGTCCTGACTTTC
v_call: TRBV28
clone_size: NA
j_call: TRBJ2-6
d_call: TRBD1

cdr3_aa: CASTLGTSWNEQYF
cdr3_nt: TGTGCCAGCACCTTGGGGACTAGTTGGAACGAGCAGTACTTC
v_call: TRBV5-8
clone_size: NA
j_call: TRBJ2-7
d_call: TRBD2

cdr3_aa: CASSLGDSSGNTIYF
cdr3_nt: TGTGCCAGCAGCCTAGGGGACAGCTCTGGAAACACCATATATTTT
v_call: TRBV14
clone_size: few
j_call: TRBJ1-3
d_call: TRBD1

cdr3_aa: CASSFLQGALWDEQFF
cdr3_nt: TGTGCCAGCAGTTTCTTACAGGGGGCGCTTTGGGATGAGCAGTTCTTC
v_call: TRBV27
clone_size: NA
j_call: TRBJ2-1
d_call: TRBD1

cdr3_aa: CASSVGLAGRTDTQYF
cdr3_nt: TGTGCCAGCAGCGTAGGACTAGCGGGTCGCACAGATACGCAGTATTTT
v_call: TRBV9
clone_size: NA
j_call: TRBJ2-3
d_call: TRBD2

cdr3_aa: CASSLGPGGYTF
cdr3_nt: TGTGCCAGCAGTTTAGGGCCGGGGGGCTACACCTTC
v_call: TRBV2
clone_size: NA
j_call: TRBJ1-2
d_call: NA

cdr3_aa: CASSTGGDRTFYNEQFF
cdr3_nt: TGTGCCAGCAGCACCGGGGGAGACAGAACCTTTTACAATGAGCAGTTCTTC
v_call: TRBV7-9
clone_size: NA
j_call: TRBJ2-1
d_call: NA

cdr3_aa: CASSPGVGNQPQHF
cdr3_nt: TGTGCCAGCAGTCCCGGAGTGGGCAATCAGCCCCAGCATTTT
v_call: TRBV27
clone_size: NA
j_call: TRBJ1-5
d_call: NA

cdr3_aa: CASSQSQGMYEQYF
cdr3_nt: TGTGCCAGCAGCCAGAGTCAGGGGATGTACGAGCAGTACTTC
v_call: TRBV7-2
clone_size: NA
j_call: TRBJ2-7
d_call: NA

cdr3_aa: CASPPGAEAFF
cdr3_nt: TGCGCCAGCCCCCCGGGGGCTGAAGCTTTCTTT
v_call: TRBV10-1
clone_size: NA
j_call: TRBJ1-1
d_call: NA

cdr3_aa: CASSFVLAGVREQYF
cdr3_nt: TGTGCCAGCAGTTTTGTACTAGCGGGAGTAAGGGAGCAGTACTTC
v_call: TRBV27
clone_size: NA
j_call: TRBJ2-7
d_call: TRBD2

cdr3_aa: CSVVGQGSTFNYGYTF
cdr3_nt: TGCAGCGTTGTCGGACAGGGCTCGACCTTCAACTATGGCTACACCTTC
v_call: TRBV29-1
clone_size: NA
j_call: TRBJ1-2
d_call: TRBD1

cdr3_aa: CASSRQLGNEQFF
cdr3_nt: TGTGCCAGCAGCAGACAGCTTGGCAATGAGCAGTTCTTC
v_call: TRBV6-5
clone_size: NA
j_call: TRBJ2-1
d_call: NA

cdr3_aa: CSVNAGVNTGELFF
cdr3_nt: TGCAGCGTTAATGCGGGAGTAAACACCGGGGAGCTGTTTTTT
v_call: TRBV29-1
clone_size: NA
j_call: TRBJ2-2
d_call: TRBD2

cdr3_aa: CASQDGGGRAGDTQYF
cdr3_nt: TGCGCCAGCCAGGACGGCGGCGGGAGGGCCGGTGATACGCAGTATTTT
v_call: TRBV5-1
clone_size: NA
j_call: TRBJ2-3
d_call: TRBD2

cdr3_aa: CASRTGTTTDTQYF
cdr3_nt: TGTGCCAGCAGGACCGGGACAACCACAGATACGCAGTATTTT
v_call: TRBV6-5
clone_size: NA
j_call: TRBJ2-3
d_call: NA

cdr3_aa: CASKNGGTEAFF
cdr3_nt: TGTGCCAGCAAGAACGGGGGAACTGAAGCTTTCTTT
v_call: TRBV6-1
clone_size: NA
j_call: TRBJ1-1
d_call: NA

cdr3_aa: CASSVRLDRVGTSGSSYNEQFF
cdr3_nt: TGTGCCAGCAGCGTACGCCTCGACCGGGTGGGGACTAGCGGGAGCTCCTACAATGAGCAGTTCTTC
v_call: TRBV9
clone_size: once
j_call: TRBJ2-1
d_call: TRBD2

cdr3_aa: CASSYSTRVREYEQYF
cdr3_nt: TGTGCCAGCAGTTACTCGACTCGGGTACGTGAGTACGAGCAGTACTTC
v_call: TRBV6-7
clone_size: NA
j_call: TRBJ2-7
d_call: NA

cdr3_aa: CASSIGQRRTGELFF
cdr3_nt: TGTGCCAGCAGCATTGGACAGAGAAGGACCGGGGAGCTGTTTTTT
v_call: TRBV5-6
clone_size: once
j_call: TRBJ2-2
d_call: NA

cdr3_aa: CASSLRQPYTYEQYF
cdr3_nt: TGTGCCAGCAGTTTAAGACAGCCCTACACCTACGAGCAGTACTTC
v_call: TRBV27
clone_size: NA
j_call: TRBJ2-7
d_call: NA

cdr3_aa: CASSWGDPGVEQYF
cdr3_nt: TGTGCCAGTAGTTGGGGGGATCCCGGAGTGGAGCAGTACTTC
v_call: TRBV19
clone_size: NA
j_call: TRBJ2-7
d_call: NA

cdr3_aa: CASSLQGNSYEQYF
cdr3_nt: TGTGCCAGCAGTTTACAGGGGAACTCCTACGAGCAGTACTTC
v_call: TRBV27
clone_size: once
j_call: TRBJ2-7
d_call: NA

cdr3_aa: CASKSGQGARSEKLFF
cdr3_nt: TGTGCCAGCAAATCGGGACAGGGGGCAAGGAGTGAAAAACTGTTTTTT
v_call: TRBV2
clone_size: NA
j_call: TRBJ1-4
d_call: TRBD1

cdr3_aa: CASSLPGQVAQYF
cdr3_nt: TGTGCCAGCAGCCTCCCGGGACAGGTGGCCCAGTACTTC
v_call: TRBV14
clone_size: NA
j_call: TRBJ2-5
d_call: TRBD1

cdr3_aa: CASIGGSSYNEQFF
cdr3_nt: TGTGCCAGCATAGGGGGCAGCTCCTACAATGAGCAGTTCTTC
v_call: TRBV27
clone_size: NA
j_call: TRBJ2-1
d_call: TRBD1

cdr3_aa: CASSLAPGKAFF
cdr3_nt: TGTGCCAGCAGCTTGGCCCCGGGGAAAGCTTTCTTT
v_call: TRBV5-6
clone_size: NA
j_call: TRBJ1-1
d_call: NA